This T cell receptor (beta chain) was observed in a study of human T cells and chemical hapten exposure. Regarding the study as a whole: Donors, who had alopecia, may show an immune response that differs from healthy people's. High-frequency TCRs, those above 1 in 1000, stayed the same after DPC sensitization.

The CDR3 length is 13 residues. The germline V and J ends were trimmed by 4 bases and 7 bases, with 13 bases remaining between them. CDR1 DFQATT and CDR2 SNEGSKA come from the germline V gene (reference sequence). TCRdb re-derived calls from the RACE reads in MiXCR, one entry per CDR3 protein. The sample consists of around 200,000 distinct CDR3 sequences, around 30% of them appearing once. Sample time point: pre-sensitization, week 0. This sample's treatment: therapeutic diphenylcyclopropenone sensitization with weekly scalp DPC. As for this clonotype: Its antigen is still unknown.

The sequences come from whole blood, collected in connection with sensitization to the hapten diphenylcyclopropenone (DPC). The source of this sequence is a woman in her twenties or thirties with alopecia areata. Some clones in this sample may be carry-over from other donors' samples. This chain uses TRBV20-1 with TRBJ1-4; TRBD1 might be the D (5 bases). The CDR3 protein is CSATPQGTEKLFF. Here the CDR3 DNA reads TGCAGTGCTACCCCTCAGGGAACTGAAAAACTGTTTTTT.